What follows are 23 T cell receptor beta chains derived from one specimen sequenced in a study of T cell responses to AZD1222 COVID-19 vaccine. Sequencing used immunoSEQ multiplex PCR; TCRdb keeps in-frame clones, though not all of them. Among under 100,000 clones listed, 92% were seen once. Specimen: peripheral blood, collected on day 0 of MenACWY control vaccination. The receptors come from an adult in good health.

This chain joins TRBV29-1 and TRBJ2-3, with 7 nucleotides matching TRBD1. The CDR3 totals 14 residues. From germline, CDR1 is SQVTM and CDR2 ANQGSEA. J lost 3 bases, V lost 6 bases, and 9 bases had no gene match. Written as DNA, the CDR3 is TGCAGCGTAGCCAAAGGACAGGCAACAGATACGCAGTATTTT. It specifies CSVAKGQATDTQYF.

This clone has just a few counts. The rearrangement uses TRBV5-6 and TRBJ2-5; D is perhaps TRBD2 (5 bases). Germline CDR1 SGHDT, CDR2 YYEEEE. V lost 3 bases and J 0 bases, leaving 9 bases between the germline ends. The CDR3 consists of 14 residues. CDR3 region: CASSSPTNQETQYF. The CDR3 bases are TGTGCCAGCAGCTCGCCGACTAACCAAGAGACCCAGTACTTC.

The chain links TRBV6-1 to TRBJ1-5, with D maybe TRBD1 (5 bases). This CDR3 has 16 amino acids. Germline-derived CDR1 and CDR2 are MNHNS and SASEGT. Trimming shortened V by 1 base and J by 1 base, and 11 bases separated the two germline ends. Here the CDR3 DNA reads TGTGCCAGCAGTGAAGAACCGGGACGGAGCAATCAGCCCCAGCATTTT. Its translation is CASSEEPGRSNQPQHF.

The CDR3 DNA is TGTGCTAGTGGTTTGGGAATAGCGGGAGGCACCGGGGAGCTGTTTTTT. Translated: CASGLGIAGGTGELFF. The chain uses TRBV12-5 and TRBJ2-2; 10 positions agree with TRBD2. Unmatched junction bases numbered 3, after V lost 1 base and J lost 4 bases. The germline V gene has CDR1 LGHNT and CDR2 FRNRAP. The CDR3 length is 16 residues.

V and J are TRBV7-2 and TRBJ2-1; the match to TRBD2 covers 8 bases. Germline loops: CDR1 SGHTA, CDR2 FQGNSA. This CDR3 has 15 amino acids. J gave up 5 bases and V 5 bases, and 8 bases lay outside the gene matches. The CDR3 sequence: CASSRGGAANNEQFF. The CDR3 nucleotides are TGTGCCAGCAGCCGGGGGGGAGCGGCCAACAATGAGCAGTTCTTC.

The chain recombines TRBV18 with TRBJ2-7; possibly TRBD1 for D (5 bases). In germline, CDR1 is KGHSH, CDR2 LQKENI. The CDR3 extends over 14 amino acids. Deletions cut 2 bases from V and 5 bases from J, with 13 bases between. The chain's CDR3 is CASSPGQGSHEQYF. The CDR3 nucleotides are TGTGCCAGCTCACCAGGGCAGGGATCCCACGAGCAGTACTTC.

The chain carries TRBV7-2 and TRBJ2-3; no definite D call. The CDR3 is 13 residues long. With 2 bases removed from V and 4 bases from J, the gap between germline ends came to 7 bases. Germline V lookup: CDR1 SGHTA, CDR2 FQGNSA. CDR3 DNA sequence: TGTGCCAGCAGCTTATATGGTCCAGATACGCAGTATTTT. Encoded protein: CASSLYGPDTQYF.

In its sample, this clone was seen a few times. The chain has TRBV6-4 and TRBJ2-3; 7 nucleotides line up with TRBD2. Germline V lookup: CDR1 MRHNA, CDR2 SNTAGT. The V gene end was trimmed by 3 bases and the J gene end by 3 bases; junction bases not matched to a gene: 9. The CDR3 loop spans 16 amino acids. The CDR3, as DNA: TGTGCCAGCAGTGAGGGGGAGGGAGGTCGGACAGATACGCAGTATTTT. Amino acids: CASSEGEGGRTDTQYF.

This chain uses TRBV9 with TRBJ1-1, with 7 bases lining up with TRBD1. The trim removed 0 bases at V and 1 base at J, leaving 3 bases unmatched. The length of the CDR3 is 15 residues. Germline loops: CDR1 SGDLS, CDR2 YYNGEE. CDR3 loop: CASSVGGQSNTEAFF. The CDR3 DNA is TGTGCCAGCAGCGTAGGGGGACAGTCGAACACTGAAGCTTTCTTT.

This clone has only one observation. The J gene is TRBJ2-2, the V gene TRBV7-2, with D maybe TRBD2 (5 bases). The CDR3 extends over 14 amino acids. The V end was cut by 4 bases, the J end by 4 bases, with 10 bases between. Germline V gene sequence: CDR1 SGHTA, CDR2 FQGNSA. CDR3 region: CASSYNGVTGELFF. The CDR3 DNA sequence: TGTGCCAGCAGCTATAACGGGGTCACCGGGGAGCTGTTTTTT.

The rearrangement uses TRBV19 and TRBJ2-5; D possibly corresponds to TRBD1 (5 bases). The CDR3 runs 14 residues. Deletions cut 2 bases from V and 3 bases from J, with 10 bases between. CDR1 and CDR2 from the germline V gene are LNHDA and SQIVND (reference sequence). CDR3 in DNA: TGTGCCAGTAGTATAAGTCCAGGGAAAGAGACCCAGTACTTC. It yields the protein CASSISPGKETQYF.

This chain links TRBV9 with TRBJ1-4; D is undetermined. This CDR3 spans 13 amino acids. Germline values: CDR1 SGDLS, CDR2 YYNGEE. Trimming removed 4 bases at V and 8 bases at J, with 12 bases between. The CDR3 sequence is CASSPSMKEKLFF. The CDR3 nucleotides read TGTGCCAGCAGCCCCTCGATGAAGGAAAAACTGTTTTTT.

The V and J genes are TRBV2 and TRBJ1-1; D remains unclear. CDR3 length equals 13 residues. Per the germline V gene, CDR1 is SNHLY and CDR2 is FYNNEI. Trimming removed 4 bases from V and 8 bases from J, with 14 bases in between. As DNA, the CDR3 is TGTGCCAGCAGTGTTGTTGCGGTGGCAGAAGCTTTCTTT. It translates to CASSVVAVAEAFF.

This chain connects TRBV4-3 to TRBJ2-2; no firm D call. This CDR3 comprises 17 residues. V was shortened by 0 bases and J by 3 bases, with 14 bases between the two germline ends. The V gene's germline CDR1 is LGHNA and CDR2 YSLEER. CDR3 coding DNA: TGCGCCAGCAGCCAAGAAGGTCCCCGGACGGACACCGGGGAGCTGTTTTTT. Translation gives CASSQEGPRTDTGELFF.

The gene calls are TRBV2 and TRBJ2-3, with TRBD1 identical over 11 bases. The CDR3 spans 16 residues. The germline gives CDR1 SNHLY, CDR2 FYNNEI. V was pared by 5 bases and J by 3 bases, with 7 bases of the junction left unmatched. As DNA, the CDR3 is TGTGCCAGCAGTACAGGGACAGGGGGAGGGACAGATACGCAGTATTTT. Protein product: CASSTGTGGGTDTQYF.

CDR3 region: CASSIARWGQPQHF. In DNA, the CDR3 is TGTGCCAGTAGTATTGCCCGTTGGGGTCAGCCCCAGCATTTT. V and J are TRBV19 and TRBJ1-5; D remains ambiguous. Germline V gives CDR1 LNHDA, CDR2 SQIVND (reference sequence). V was trimmed by 3 bases and J by 6 bases, leaving 12 bases between them. The length of the CDR3 is 14 residues.

The rearrangement uses TRBV5-1 and TRBJ1-2, with 9 bases fitting TRBD1. The CDR3 contains 16 residues. With V trimmed by 3 bases and J by 1 base, 7 bases remained unmatched. Germline lookup yields CDR1 SGHRS and CDR2 YFSETQ. CDR3 bases: TGCGCCAGCAGCTCGTCTACAGGGGGCGGTAACTATGGCTACACCTTC. It yields the protein CASSSSTGGGNYGYTF.

The chain employs TRBV6-2 or TRBV6-3 and TRBJ1-2; D is undetermined. V lost 2 bases and J 1 base, leaving 5 bases between the germline ends. This CDR3 region has 13 residues. Germline V gene lookup returns CDR1 MNHEY and CDR2 SVGEGT. This CDR3 is CASSYNSNYGYTF. The CDR3 DNA is TGTGCCAGCAGTTACAATAGTAACTATGGCTACACCTTC.

This sequence joins TRBV5-1 and TRBJ2-1, with 7 bases aligning to TRBD2. Germline CDR1 reads SGHRS; CDR2 reads YFSETQ. V lost 0 bases to trimming and J lost 0 bases; unmatched junction nucleotides: 3. The CDR3 extends over 16 amino acids. In DNA, the CDR3 is TGCGCCAGCAGCTTGGACGGCGGGGGCTCCTACAATGAGCAGTTCTTC. It encodes CASSLDGGGSYNEQFF.

V gene TRBV5-3 combines with J gene TRBJ2-7; TRBD1 matches 11 bases. TRBV5-3 is an open reading frame, and its role is uncertain. The ends lost 1 base at V and 4 bases at J; junction bases unmatched: 16. The CDR3 has 19 residues. In nucleotides, the CDR3 is TGTGCCAGAAGCTTGAGGGACAGGGGGGACCGGGGAGGGCAATACGAGCAGTACTTC. It yields the protein CARSLRDRGDRGGQYEQYF.

V gene TRBV7-2 combines with J gene TRBJ1-6; no clear D. The CDR3 runs to 12 residues. V lost 2 bases and J lost 10, with 6 bases in between. Germline CDR1 is SGHTA and CDR2 is FQGNSA. CDR3 sequence reads: CASSLFGSPLHF. In DNA, the CDR3 is TGTGCCAGCAGCTTATTCGGGTCACCCCTCCACTTT.

The chain carries TRBV5-4 and TRBJ2-5; D remains ambiguous. Deletions cut 1 base from V and 2 bases from J, with 9 bases between. Germline CDR1 is SGHNT and CDR2 is YYREEE (reference sequence). The CDR3 loop spans 14 amino acids. The CDR3 sequence is CASSLTPEQETQYF. The DNA of the CDR3 is TGTGCCAGCAGCTTGACGCCAGAACAAGAGACCCAGTACTTC.

On this clone itself: The germline gene is not matched at one end of the junction; a read error may be the cause. The same CDR3 arises from other DNA sequences in this sample as well. The J gene is TRBJ2-7, the V gene TRBV6-6; D is ambiguous. The V gene's germline CDR1 is MNHNY and CDR2 SVGAGI (reference sequence). The CDR3 contains 15 residues. CDR3 loop: CASSYSVQPSYEQYF. In nucleotides, the CDR3 is TGTGCCAGCAGTTACTCAGTACAGCCATCCTACGAGCAGTACTTT.